This entry is about one T cell receptor (beta chain). Germline-derived CDR1 and CDR2 are MDHEN and SYDVKM. V lost 6 bases and J 9 bases, leaving 18 bases between the germline ends. The CDR3 sequence is 14 residues long. A quantity of about 0.45 to 1 ug RNA underwent reverse transcription using random hexamers. TCRdb independently ran MiXCR on the immunoSEQ multiplex PCR reads; one entry per CDR3 protein. The data contain more than 100,000 distinct CDR3 sequences, 96% of them singletons. The data derive from a study of CD8 T cells in Susac syndrome. This TCR was sampled from a human donor with Susac syndrome. The sequenced sample was CD4+ T cells from PBMCs. The chain is built from TRBV28 and TRBJ2-1; D may be TRBD2 (5 bases). The CDR3 nucleotides are TGTGCCAGCAGGTTCAGACTCCCCCGGGGTGAGCAGTTCTTC. This sequence encodes CASRFRLPRGEQFF. The complete variable domain, with remaining parts taken from reference TRBV28 and TRBJ2-1, reads DVKVTQSSRYLVKRTGEKVFLECVQDMDHENMFWYRQDPGLGLRLIYFSYDVKMKEKGDIPEGYSVSREKKERFSLILESASTNQTSMYLCASRFRLPRGEQFFGPGTRLTVL.